This T cell receptor beta chain was recorded in a study of blood T cell repertoires in COVID-19. Repertoires were generated with immunoSEQ multiplex PCR, while TCRdb's copy carries only in-frame clones and drops some. The sample lists about 97,000 clones; about 85% were seen once. CDR1 LNHDA and CDR2 SQIVND come from the germline V gene (reference sequence). The germline V and J ends were trimmed by 1 base and 8 bases, with 9 bases remaining between them. The CDR3 contains 13 residues. The sample was peripheral blood. The gene calls are TRBV19 and TRBJ2-1; D unclear. The sequence derives from a woman between 65 and 79 years old with active or convalescent COVID-19. In nucleotides, the CDR3 is TGTGCCAGTAGTATAGGGCATATGGATGAGCAGTTCTTC. It encodes CASSIGHMDEQFF.